This passage covers 9 T cell receptor beta chains from one sample sequenced in a study of vaccination effects on CD4 cells after COVID-19. CD4+ T cells were isolated after around ten days of culture. These TCRs' antigens remain unknown. The protocol was immunoSEQ multiplex PCR, while the TCRdb copy is restricted to in-frame clones and leaves out a portion. There are more than 40,000 clones in the sample; 70% to 80% occur only once, and about 12% lies in the top ten. Here the sequenced sample was CD4+ T cells from PBMCs cultured without peptide, taken before COVID-19 vaccination. Receptor source: a human donor who had a prior SARS-CoV-2 infection.

This clone was recorded once. The gene calls are TRBV5-6 and TRBJ2-1, with 12 bases lining up with TRBD2. The CDR3 is made up of 16 amino acids. Germline values: CDR1 SGHDT, CDR2 YYEEEE. V lost 4 bases and J lost 8; bases outside the gene matches: 10. This chain's CDR3 is CASSPRLAGAGDEQFF. The CDR3 DNA follows: TGTGCCAGCAGCCCGCGACTAGCGGGGGCGGGCGATGAGCAGTTCTTC. The whole variable domain, remainder taken from reference TRBV5-6 and TRBJ2-1, is DAGVTQSPTHLIKTRGQQVTLRCSPKSGHDTVSWYQQALGQGPQFIFQYYEEEERQRGNFPDRFSGHQFPNYSSELNVNALLLGDSALYLCASSPRLAGAGDEQFFGPGTRLTVL.

This clone was detected a few times. V gene TRBV4-2 combines with J gene TRBJ1-5, with 7 nucleotides matching TRBD1. This CDR3 spans 13 amino acids. The V segment lost 0 bases and the J segment 16 bases; nucleotides outside the gene matches: 9. Looked up from germline, CDR1 is LGHNA and CDR2 is YNFKEQ. The CDR3 sequence: CASSQDWRTGLHF. As DNA, the CDR3 is TGTGCCAGCAGCCAAGATTGGCGGACAGGTTTACATTTT.

The V gene is TRBV5-1, the J gene TRBJ2-7; 7 nucleotides line up with TRBD1. Germline CDR1 SGHRS, CDR2 YFSETQ. The CDR3 sequence is 15 residues long. Trimming cost V 1 base and J 6 bases; bases outside gene matches: 10. CDR3 bases: TGCGCCAGCAGCTTGAGCGCAGGGGGAATCTCCGAGCAGTACTTC. It translates to CASSLSAGGISEQYF.

CDR3 region: CASSFLRGQMNTEAFF. CDR3 sequence (DNA): TGTGCCAGCAGCTTTCTCAGGGGGCAGATGAACACTGAAGCTTTCTTT. The gene calls are TRBV5-6 and TRBJ1-1, with 8 bases lining up with TRBD1. The CDR3 has 16 residues. Trimming at V came to 2 bases and at J to 0 bases, leaving 6 bases not matched to a gene. The germline gives CDR1 SGHDT, CDR2 YYEEEE.

This clone was recorded only once. The chain is built from TRBV5-1 and TRBJ1-1, with 9 bases aligning to TRBD1. Trimming at V came to 2 bases and at J to 4 bases, leaving 6 bases not matched to a gene. This CDR3 has 15 amino acids. Germline values: CDR1 SGHRS, CDR2 YFSETQ. The CDR3 region is CASSLGQGTLTEAFF. The CDR3 DNA sequence: TGCGCCAGCAGCTTAGGACAGGGGACGCTCACTGAAGCTTTCTTT.

This clone was recorded a few times. The J gene is TRBJ2-3, the V gene TRBV2; D call uncertain. The CDR3 has 13 amino acids. The germline V gene has CDR1 SNHLY and CDR2 FYNNEI. V lost 4 bases and J 6 bases, leaving 11 bases between the germline ends. CDR3 DNA: TGTGCCAGCAGTGGGCAGACCGCCGATACGCAGTATTTT. Translating it yields CASSGQTADTQYF.

V and J are TRBV24-1 and TRBJ2-5, with D possibly matching TRBD2 (5 bases). V lost 5 bases to trimming and J lost 7 bases, with 7 bases between them. This CDR3 spans 11 amino acids. In germline, CDR1 is KGHDR, CDR2 SFDVKD. CDR3 residues: CATSGAGTQYF. The CDR3 bases are TGTGCCACCAGTGGGGCGGGGACCCAGTACTTC.

The rearrangement links TRBV29-1 to TRBJ2-1; no firm D call. Germline lookup yields CDR1 SQVTM and CDR2 ANQGSEA. The length of the CDR3 is 11 residues. CDR3 in amino acids: CRAHSYNEQFF. CDR3 DNA: TGCAGGGCCCACTCCTACAATGAGCAGTTCTTC.

The rearrangement uses TRBV19 and TRBJ1-5; 7 nucleotides match TRBD1. The germline gives CDR1 LNHDA, CDR2 SQIVND (reference sequence). With 0 bases clipped from V and 1 base from J, the junction kept 6 bases outside the gene matches. The CDR3 has 17 residues. CDR3 sequence reads: CASSIDRQGLSNQPQHF. The CDR3 DNA is TGTGCCAGTAGTATAGATCGACAGGGATTAAGCAATCAGCCCCAGCATTTT. Based on the CDR3 plus reference TRBV19 and TRBJ1-5, the full variable domain is DGGITQSPKYLFRKEGQNVTLSCEQNLNHDAMYWYRQDPGQGLRLIYYSQIVNDFQKGDIAEGYSVSREKKESFPLTVTSAQKNPTAFYLCASSIDRQGLSNQPQHFGDGTRLSIL.